The TCR beta chain under discussion was sequenced for a study of cytomegalovirus exposure and HLA in healthy donors. General study results and limits: Researchers counted around 180 TCR beta chains as cytomegalovirus-associated. Reportedly, diagnosis of cytomegalovirus status by the classifier showed high specificity and sensitivity.

Assay used: immunoSEQ multiplex PCR; TCRdb lists only in-frame clones, some missing. The profile covers 55,000 to 70,000 clones, with over 90% appearing a single time and under 3% taken by the ten largest. As for this clone: Its specificity is unknown.

Germline V lookup: CDR1 MDHEN, CDR2 SYDVKM. The CDR3 is made up of 14 amino acids. J gave up 0 bases and V 7 bases, and 4 bases lay outside the gene matches. Specimen: PBMCs. V is TRBV28 and J is TRBJ2-3; 7 bases match TRBD2. This receptor was taken from a man aged 18 to 35 in good health and CMV-seronegative. The CDR3 DNA is TGTGCCAGCACCGAGGGAGGGAGCACAGATACGCAGTATTTT. This translates into CASTEGGSTDTQYF.